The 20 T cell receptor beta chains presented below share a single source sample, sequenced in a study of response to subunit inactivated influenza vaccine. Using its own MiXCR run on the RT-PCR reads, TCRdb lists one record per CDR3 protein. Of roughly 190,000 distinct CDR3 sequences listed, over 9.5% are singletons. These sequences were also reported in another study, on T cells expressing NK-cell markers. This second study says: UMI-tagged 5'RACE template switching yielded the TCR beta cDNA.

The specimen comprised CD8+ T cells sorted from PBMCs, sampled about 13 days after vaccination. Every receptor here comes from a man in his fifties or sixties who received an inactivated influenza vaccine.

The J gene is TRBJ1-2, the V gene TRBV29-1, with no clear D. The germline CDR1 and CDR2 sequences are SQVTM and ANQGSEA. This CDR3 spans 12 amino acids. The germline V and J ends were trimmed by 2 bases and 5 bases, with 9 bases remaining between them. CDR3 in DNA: TGCAGCGTTGAATCTGGGAAGTATGGCTACACCTTC. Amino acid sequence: CSVESGKYGYTF.

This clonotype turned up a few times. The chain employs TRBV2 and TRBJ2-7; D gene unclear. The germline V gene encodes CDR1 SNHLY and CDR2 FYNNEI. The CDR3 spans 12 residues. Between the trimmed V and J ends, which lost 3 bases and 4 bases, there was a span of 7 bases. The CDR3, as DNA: TGTGCCAGCAGTGATGCGCCTTACGAGCAGTACTTC. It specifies CASSDAPYEQYF.

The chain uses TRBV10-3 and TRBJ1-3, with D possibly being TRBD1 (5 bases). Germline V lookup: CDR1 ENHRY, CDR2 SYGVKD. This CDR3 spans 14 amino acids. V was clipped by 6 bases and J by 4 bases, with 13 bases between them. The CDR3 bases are TGTGCCATCAGCCTCACGACAGAGGGAAACACCATATATTTT. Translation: CAISLTTEGNTIYF.

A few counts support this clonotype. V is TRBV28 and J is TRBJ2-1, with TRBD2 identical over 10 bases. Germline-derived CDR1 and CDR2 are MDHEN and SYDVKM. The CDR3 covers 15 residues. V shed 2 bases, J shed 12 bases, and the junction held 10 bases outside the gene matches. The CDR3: CASSLLAGVRQSQFF. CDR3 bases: TGTGCCAGCAGTTTACTAGCGGGAGTTAGGCAATCGCAGTTCTTC. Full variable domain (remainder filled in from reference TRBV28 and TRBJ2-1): DVKVTQSSRYLVKRTGEKVFLECVQDMDHENMFWYRQDPGLGLRLIYFSYDVKMKEKGDIPEGYSVSREKKERFSLILESASTNQTSMYLCASSLLAGVRQSQFFGPGTRLTVL.

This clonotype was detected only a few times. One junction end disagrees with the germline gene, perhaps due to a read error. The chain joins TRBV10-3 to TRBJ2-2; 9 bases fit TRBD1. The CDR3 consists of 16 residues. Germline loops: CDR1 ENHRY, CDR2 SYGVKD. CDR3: CAIGDGDRVNTGELFF. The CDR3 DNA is TGTGCCATCGGTGACGGGGACAGGGTTAATACCGGGGAGCTGTTTTTT.

In DNA, the CDR3 is TGTGCCAGTACCCCCGGATACGGACCCCCTATTAAATACGAGCAGTACTTC. Translation: CASTPGYGPPIKYEQYF. The chain is built from TRBV19 and TRBJ2-7; no reliable D call. This CDR3 contains 17 residues. Germline V gene lookup returns CDR1 LNHDA and CDR2 SQIVND (reference sequence). Trimming removed 7 bases at V and 4 bases at J, with 26 bases between. The full variable domain, with the rest looked up from reference TRBV19 and TRBJ2-7, is DGGITQSPKYLFRKEGQNVTLSCEQNLNHDAMYWYRQDPGQGLRLIYYSQIVNDFQKGDIAEGYSVSREKKESFPLTVTSAQKNPTAFYLCASTPGYGPPIKYEQYFGPGTRLTVT.

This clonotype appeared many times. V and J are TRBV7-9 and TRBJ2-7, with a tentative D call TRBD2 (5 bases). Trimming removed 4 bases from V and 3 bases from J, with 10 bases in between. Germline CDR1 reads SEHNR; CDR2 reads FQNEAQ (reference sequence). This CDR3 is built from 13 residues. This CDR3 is CASSSPEGYEQYF. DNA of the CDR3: TGTGCCAGCAGCTCCCCAGAGGGCTACGAGCAGTACTTC.

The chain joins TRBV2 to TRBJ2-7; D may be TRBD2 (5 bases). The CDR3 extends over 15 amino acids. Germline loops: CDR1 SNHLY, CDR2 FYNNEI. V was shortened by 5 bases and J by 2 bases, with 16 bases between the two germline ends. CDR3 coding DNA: TGTGCCAGCAGTCCGAGTAGGACGGGAACCTACGAGCAGTACTTC. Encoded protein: CASSPSRTGTYEQYF.

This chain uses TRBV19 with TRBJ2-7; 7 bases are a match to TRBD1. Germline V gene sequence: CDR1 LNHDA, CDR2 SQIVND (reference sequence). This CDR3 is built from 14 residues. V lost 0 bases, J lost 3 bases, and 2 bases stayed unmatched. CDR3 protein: CASSIEGDSYEQYF. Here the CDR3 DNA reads TGTGCCAGTAGTATAGAGGGGGACAGCTACGAGCAGTACTTC.

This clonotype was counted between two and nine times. The chain's CDR3 is CASSVDALAGRETQYF. In DNA form, the CDR3 reads TGTGCCAGCAGCGTAGACGCCTTGGCGGGAAGGGAGACCCAGTACTTC. The J gene is TRBJ2-5, the V gene TRBV9; tentatively, D is TRBD2 (6 bases). There are 16 residues in the CDR3. Between the trimmed V and J ends, which lost 0 bases and 5 bases, there was a span of 17 bases. Germline lookup yields CDR1 SGDLS and CDR2 YYNGEE.

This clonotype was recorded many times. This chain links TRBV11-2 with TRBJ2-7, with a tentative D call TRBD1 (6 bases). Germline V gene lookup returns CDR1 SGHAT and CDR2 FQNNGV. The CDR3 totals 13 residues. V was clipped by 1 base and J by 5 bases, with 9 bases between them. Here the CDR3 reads CASSLGQGHEQYF. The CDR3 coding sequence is TGTGCCAGCAGCTTAGGGCAGGGGCACGAGCAGTACTTC.

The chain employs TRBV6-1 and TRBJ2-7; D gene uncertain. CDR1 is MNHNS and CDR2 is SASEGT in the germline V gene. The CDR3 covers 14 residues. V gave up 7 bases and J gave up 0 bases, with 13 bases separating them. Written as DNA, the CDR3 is TGTGCCAGCACACGCTTCAGTAGCTCCTACGAGCAGTACTTC. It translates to CASTRFSSSYEQYF.

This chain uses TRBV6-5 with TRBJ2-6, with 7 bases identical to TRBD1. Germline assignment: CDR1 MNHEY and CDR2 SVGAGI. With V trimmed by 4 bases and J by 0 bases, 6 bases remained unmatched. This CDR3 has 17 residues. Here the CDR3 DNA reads TGTGCCAGCAGTTCCCGGGACAGATACTCTGGGGCCAACGTCCTGACTTTC. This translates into CASSSRDRYSGANVLTF.

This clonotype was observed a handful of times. The CDR3 bases are TGTGCCAGCAGTTACTTGAGCGGGGACAACATTCAGTACTTC. Translating it yields CASSYLSGDNIQYF. This sequence joins TRBV6-5 and TRBJ2-4; 7 bases line up with TRBD2. The CDR3 spans 14 residues. Per germline, CDR1 MNHEY and CDR2 SVGAGI. The V and J ends lost 1 base and 7 bases, in that order; junction bases with no gene match: 4.

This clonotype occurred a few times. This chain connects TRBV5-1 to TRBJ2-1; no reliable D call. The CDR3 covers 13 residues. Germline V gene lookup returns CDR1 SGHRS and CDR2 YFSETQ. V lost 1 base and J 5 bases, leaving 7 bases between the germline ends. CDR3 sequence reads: CASSLRPDNEQFF. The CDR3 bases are TGCGCCAGCAGCTTGAGACCTGACAATGAGCAGTTCTTC.

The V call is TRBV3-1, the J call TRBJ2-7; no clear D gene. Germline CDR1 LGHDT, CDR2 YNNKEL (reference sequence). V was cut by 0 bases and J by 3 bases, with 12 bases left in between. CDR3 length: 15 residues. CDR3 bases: TGTGCCAGCAGCCAAGACCGCGGATCCGGCTACGAGCAGTACTTC. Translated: CASSQDRGSGYEQYF.

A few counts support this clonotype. The CDR3 here is CASSSSSGLRNEQFF. The DNA for the CDR3 is TGTGCCAGCAGCTCCTCTAGCGGTCTACGCAATGAGCAGTTCTTC. This sequence joins TRBV12-3 or TRBV12-4 and TRBJ2-1; 7 bases are shared with TRBD2. The trim removed 6 bases at V and 6 bases at J, leaving 11 bases unmatched. The CDR3 totals 15 residues.

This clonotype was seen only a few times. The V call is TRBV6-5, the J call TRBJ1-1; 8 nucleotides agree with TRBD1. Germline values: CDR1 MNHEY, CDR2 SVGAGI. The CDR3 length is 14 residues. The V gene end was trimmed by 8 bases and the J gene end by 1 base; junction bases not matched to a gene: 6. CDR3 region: CASGYQGANTEAFF. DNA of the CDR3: TGTGCCAGCGGATACCAGGGGGCGAACACTGAAGCTTTCTTT.

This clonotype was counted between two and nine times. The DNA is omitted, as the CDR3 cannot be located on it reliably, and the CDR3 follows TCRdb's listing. CDR3 sequence reads: CASSFGPGDYEQYF. The chain carries TRBV7-9 and TRBJ2-7; the DNA was not compared with TRBD1, the D call given in the table. Germline CDR1 is SEHNR and CDR2 is FQNEAQ (reference sequence). The length of the CDR3 is 14 amino acids, counting both ends.

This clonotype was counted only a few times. The CDR3 sequence: CASSLVAAGSKGYTF. DNA for the CDR3: TGTGCCAGCAGTTTAGTTGCGGCAGGCTCAAAAGGCTACACCTTC. The chain has TRBV28 and TRBJ1-2; D not certain. Germline V gene sequence: CDR1 MDHEN, CDR2 SYDVKM. Deletions cut 2 bases from V and 8 bases from J, with 18 bases between. There are 15 residues in the CDR3.